This TCR beta chain came from a study of blood T cells in healthy people across ages. The germline V gene has CDR1 LGHDT and CDR2 YNNKEL (reference sequence). V gave up 4 bases and J gave up 0 bases, with 13 bases separating them. The CDR3 length is 16 residues. Primed by a sample-barcoded 5' primer and a J-beta primer mix, a second PCR proceeded for 7 to 11 cycles. The template-switch adaptor, which had 12 random nucleotides, put a tag on each cDNA molecule. TCRdb re-analysed the 5' RACE reads in MiXCR, keeping a single row per CDR3 protein. The sample lists approximately 810,000 distinct CDR3 sequences, 36% occurring once.

This TCR came from a man aged 18 to 30 in good health. The gene calls are TRBV3-1 and TRBJ2-1, with TRBD1 as a possible D gene (6 bases). Sequencing was performed on blood. CDR3 protein: CASSPQGGLSYNEQFF. CDR3 DNA: TGTGCCAGCAGCCCACAGGGCGGACTCTCCTACAATGAGCAGTTCTTC.